The present entry profiles one T cell receptor beta chain with its context. The data stem from a study of CD8 T cells in Susac syndrome. Random hexamers primed reverse transcription of about 0.5 to 1 ug RNA. The TCR beta CDR3 was amplified by immunoSEQ multiplex PCR across 54 Vbeta, 13 Jbeta. TCRdb fed the immunoSEQ multiplex PCR reads into MiXCR, producing one record per CDR3 protein. This table holds under 350,000 distinct CDR3 sequences, about 92% found once. V shed 7 bases, J shed 4 bases, and the junction held 4 bases outside the gene matches. Per germline, CDR1 SGHTA and CDR2 FQGNSA. CDR3 length: 13 amino acids. Treatment-naive patients with stable or active relapsing-remitting disease were the multiple sclerosis controls. TEMRA cells underwent FACS enrichment and CD8+ and CD4+ T cells underwent negative isolation.

The J gene is TRBJ1-2, the V gene TRBV7-2; 9 bases are shared with TRBD1. Material for sequencing was CD4+ T cells from PBMCs. This clonotype was sampled from a human donor with multiple sclerosis. The CDR3 here is CASNGQGTYGYTF. The DNA for the CDR3 is TGTGCCAGCAACGGACAGGGGACCTATGGCTACACCTTC.